One sample yielded the 9 T cell receptor beta chains listed below, sequenced in a study of blood T cell repertoires in COVID-19. Here immunoSEQ multiplex PCR was the method, and the copy in TCRdb shows in-frame clones only, minus some. The sample holds some 150,000 clones, 84% seen once. Input material: peripheral blood. These receptors all stem from a woman over 75 in a cohort sampled during active or convalescent COVID-19.

V gene TRBV6-6 combines with J gene TRBJ1-2; 10 positions match TRBD1. The CDR3 is 16 residues long. The V gene's germline CDR1 is MNHNY and CDR2 SVGAGI (reference sequence). J gave up 6 bases and V 6 bases, and 13 bases lay outside the gene matches. The CDR3 coding sequence is TGTGCCAGCAGCCCAACCAATCCCGACAGGGGGCATGGCTACACCTTC. Translation: CASSPTNPDRGHGYTF.

Only one count was recorded for this clone. The chain couples TRBV9 to TRBJ2-5, with TRBD1 identical over 9 bases. This CDR3 region has 15 residues. Unmatched junction bases numbered 7, after V lost 3 bases and J lost 4 bases. In germline, CDR1 is SGDLS, CDR2 YYNGEE. CDR3 nucleotides: TGTGCCAGCAGCGAAACTACGGACAGGGGAGAGACCCAGTACTTC. Its protein is CASSETTDRGETQYF.

The CDR3 sequence is CASSSGVNYGYTF. The DNA of the CDR3 is TGTGCCAGCAGTTCCGGTGTAAACTATGGCTACACCTTC. The V and J genes are TRBV11-2 and TRBJ1-2; D gene uncertain. Germline CDR1 is SGHAT and CDR2 is FQNNGV. This CDR3 is 13 amino acids long. Deletions cut 6 bases from V and 2 bases from J, with 10 bases between.

This clone was seen a single time. The gene calls are TRBV7-9 and TRBJ1-2; a weak D match, TRBD1 (6 bases). This CDR3 has 14 amino acids. Trimming removed 3 bases at V and 5 bases at J, with 13 bases between. The germline V gene has CDR1 SEHNR and CDR2 FQNEAQ (reference sequence). This CDR3 reads CASSLTGLGYGYTF. The CDR3 DNA reads TGTGCCAGCAGCTTGACAGGCCTGGGGTATGGCTACACCTTC. Based on the CDR3 plus reference TRBV7-9 and TRBJ1-2, the full variable domain is DTGVSQNPRHKITKRGQNVTFRCDPISEHNRLYWYRQTLGQGPEFLTYFQNEAQLEKSRLLSDRFSAERPKGSFSTLEIQRTEQGDSAMYLCASSLTGLGYGYTFGSGTRLTVV.

V is TRBV7-9 and J is TRBJ2-1; 9 nucleotides match TRBD2. The germline V gene encodes CDR1 SEHNR and CDR2 FQNEAQ (reference sequence). With V trimmed by 3 bases and J by 7 bases, 4 bases remained unmatched. CDR3 size: 14 residues. In nucleotides, the CDR3 is TGTGCCAGCAGCTTTGCGGGGGGGCCTAATGAGCAGTTCTTC. Translated, it gives CASSFAGGPNEQFF. Full variable domain (remainder filled in from reference TRBV7-9 and TRBJ2-1): DTGVSQNPRHKITKRGQNVTFRCDPISEHNRLYWYRQTLGQGPEFLTYFQNEAQLEKSRLLSDRFSAERPKGSFSTLEIQRTEQGDSAMYLCASSFAGGPNEQFFGPGTRLTVL.

The chain couples TRBV6-1 to TRBJ1-4; D call uncertain. V lost 1 base to trimming and J lost 14 bases, with 11 bases between them. Germline values: CDR1 MNHNS, CDR2 SASEGT. The CDR3 runs to 12 residues. The CDR3 DNA sequence: TGTGCCAGCAGTGAAGAAAGCGTTTGGCTGTTTTTT. Protein product: CASSEESVWLFF.

This chain uses TRBV19 with TRBJ2-7; the match to TRBD1 covers 9 bases. The germline gives CDR1 LNHDA, CDR2 SQIVND (reference sequence). The CDR3 totals 14 residues. J gave up 2 bases and V 10 bases, and 9 bases lay outside the gene matches. The CDR3 bases are TGTGCCACCCACCGGGACAGGGTGGCCTACGAGCAGTACGTC. Amino acids: CATHRDRVAYEQYV.

The gene calls are TRBV28 and TRBJ1-2; a possible D gene is TRBD1 (5 bases). The CDR3 extends over 13 amino acids. V was pared by 5 bases and J by 8 bases, with 15 bases between. CDR1 is MDHEN, CDR2 SYDVKM, per germline. CDR3 residues: CASSLEGRWGYTF. The CDR3 bases are TGTGCCAGCAGTCTGGAGGGACGATGGGGCTACACCTTC.

The chain couples TRBV5-4 to TRBJ2-3; 11 bases are a match to TRBD2. V was clipped by 4 bases and J by 0 bases; unmatched bases: 7. The CDR3 runs 17 residues. Germline CDR1 SGHNT, CDR2 YYREEE (reference sequence). For the CDR3, the DNA is TGTGCCAGCAGCCAGAGACTAGCGGGACCTAGCACAGATACGCAGTATTTT. This gives the protein CASSQRLAGPSTDTQYF.